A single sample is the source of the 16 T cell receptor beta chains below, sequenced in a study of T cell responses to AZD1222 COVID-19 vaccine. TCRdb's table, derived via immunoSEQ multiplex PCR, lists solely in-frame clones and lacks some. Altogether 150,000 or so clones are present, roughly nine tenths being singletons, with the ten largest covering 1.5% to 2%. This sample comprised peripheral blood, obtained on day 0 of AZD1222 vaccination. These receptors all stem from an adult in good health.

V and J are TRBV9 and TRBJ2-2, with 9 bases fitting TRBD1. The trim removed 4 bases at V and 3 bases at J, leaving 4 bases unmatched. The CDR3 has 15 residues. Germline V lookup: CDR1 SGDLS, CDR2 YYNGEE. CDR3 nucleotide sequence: TGTGCCAGCAGCCCACAGGGGGCGGACACCGGGGAGCTGTTTTTT. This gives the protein CASSPQGADTGELFF. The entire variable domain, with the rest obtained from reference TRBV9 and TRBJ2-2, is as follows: DSGVTQTPKHLITATGQRVTLRCSPRSGDLSVYWYQQSLDQGLQFLIQYYNGEERAKGNILERFSAQQFPDLHSELNLSSLELGDSALYFCASSPQGADTGELFFGEGSRLTVL.

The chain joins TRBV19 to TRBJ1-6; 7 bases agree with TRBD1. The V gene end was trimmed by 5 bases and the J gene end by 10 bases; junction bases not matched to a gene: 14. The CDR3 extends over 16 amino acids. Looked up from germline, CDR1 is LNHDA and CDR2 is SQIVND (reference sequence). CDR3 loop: CASSPMNRGNSSPLHF. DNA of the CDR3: TGTGCCAGTAGTCCGATGAACAGGGGAAATTCATCACCCCTCCACTTT.

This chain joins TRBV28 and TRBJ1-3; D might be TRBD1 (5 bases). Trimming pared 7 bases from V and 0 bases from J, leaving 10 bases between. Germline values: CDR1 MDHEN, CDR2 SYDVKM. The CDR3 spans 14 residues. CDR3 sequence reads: CASIRTLSGNTIYF. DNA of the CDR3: TGTGCCAGCATAAGGACACTCTCTGGAAACACCATATATTTT.

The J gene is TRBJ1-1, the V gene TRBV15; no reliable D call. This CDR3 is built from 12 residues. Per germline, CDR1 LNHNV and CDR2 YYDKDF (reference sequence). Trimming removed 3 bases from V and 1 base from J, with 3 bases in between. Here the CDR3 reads CATSRGNTEAFF. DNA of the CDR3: TGTGCCACCAGCAGGGGGAACACTGAAGCTTTCTTT.

The chain's CDR3 is CASTDRRFYGYTF. CDR3 nucleotide sequence: TGTGCCAGCACCGACCGGCGATTCTATGGCTACACCTTC. The V call is TRBV6-5, the J call TRBJ1-2; no clear D gene. V dropped 7 bases and J dropped 4 bases, with 13 bases sitting between them. Germline loops: CDR1 MNHEY, CDR2 SVGAGI. The CDR3 covers 13 residues.

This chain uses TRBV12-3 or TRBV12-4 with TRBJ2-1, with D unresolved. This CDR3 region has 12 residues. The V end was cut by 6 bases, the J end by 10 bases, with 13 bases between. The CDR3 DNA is TGTGCCAGCAGCATAACCCCGTGGGAGCAGTTCTTC. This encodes CASSITPWEQFF.

The CDR3: CASSSQSGTVRVLTF. The CDR3 nucleotides are TGTGCCAGCAGTTCGCAATCCGGGACAGTCCGCGTTCTGACCTTC. V usage is TRBV28 and J usage is TRBJ1-2; 7 bases are a match to TRBD1. Germline V gene data show CDR1 as MDHEN and CDR2 as SYDVKM. J gave up 14 bases and V 4 bases, and 19 bases lay outside the gene matches. The CDR3 runs to 15 residues.

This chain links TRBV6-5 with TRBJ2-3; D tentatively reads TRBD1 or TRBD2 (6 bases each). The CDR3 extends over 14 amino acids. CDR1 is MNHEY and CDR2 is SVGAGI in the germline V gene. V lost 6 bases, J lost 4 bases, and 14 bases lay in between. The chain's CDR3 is CASREGGLPDTQYF. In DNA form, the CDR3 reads TGTGCCAGCAGAGAGGGGGGCCTCCCAGATACGCAGTATTTT.

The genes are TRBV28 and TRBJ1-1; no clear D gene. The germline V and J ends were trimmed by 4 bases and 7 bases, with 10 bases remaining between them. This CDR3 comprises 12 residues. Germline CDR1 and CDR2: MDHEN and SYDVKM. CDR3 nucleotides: TGTGCCAGCAGTTACATCCGCGGTGAAGCTTTCTTT. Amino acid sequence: CASSYIRGEAFF.

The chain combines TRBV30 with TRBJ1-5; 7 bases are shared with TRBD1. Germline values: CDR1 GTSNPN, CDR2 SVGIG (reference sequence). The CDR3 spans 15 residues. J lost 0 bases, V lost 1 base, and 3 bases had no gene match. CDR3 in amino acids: CAWSGDSHSNQPQHF. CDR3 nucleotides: TGTGCCTGGAGTGGGGACAGCCATAGCAATCAGCCCCAGCATTTT.

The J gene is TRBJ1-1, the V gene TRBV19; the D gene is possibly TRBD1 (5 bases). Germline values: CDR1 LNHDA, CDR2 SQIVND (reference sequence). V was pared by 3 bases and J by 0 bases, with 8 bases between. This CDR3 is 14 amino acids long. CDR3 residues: CASSIWGMNTEAFF. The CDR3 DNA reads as TGTGCCAGTAGTATTTGGGGGATGAACACTGAAGCTTTCTTT.

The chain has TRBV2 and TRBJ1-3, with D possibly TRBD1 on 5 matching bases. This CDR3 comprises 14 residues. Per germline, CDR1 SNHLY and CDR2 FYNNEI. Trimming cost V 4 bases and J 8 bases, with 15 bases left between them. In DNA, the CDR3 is TGTGCCAGCAGTGTAGTGGACACAGGTTACACCATATATTTT. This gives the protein CASSVVDTGYTIYF.

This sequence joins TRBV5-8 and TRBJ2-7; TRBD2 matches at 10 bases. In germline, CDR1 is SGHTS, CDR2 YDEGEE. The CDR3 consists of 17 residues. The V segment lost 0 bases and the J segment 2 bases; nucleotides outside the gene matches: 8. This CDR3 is CASSLAKREGPPYEQYF. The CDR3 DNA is TGTGCCAGCAGCTTGGCTAAGCGGGAGGGCCCGCCCTACGAGCAGTACTTC.

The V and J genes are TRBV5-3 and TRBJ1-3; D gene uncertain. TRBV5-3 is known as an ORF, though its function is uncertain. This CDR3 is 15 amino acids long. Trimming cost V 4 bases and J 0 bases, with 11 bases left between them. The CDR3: CARSPMRTSGNTIYF. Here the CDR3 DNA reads TGTGCCAGAAGCCCCATGAGGACCTCTGGAAACACCATATATTTT.

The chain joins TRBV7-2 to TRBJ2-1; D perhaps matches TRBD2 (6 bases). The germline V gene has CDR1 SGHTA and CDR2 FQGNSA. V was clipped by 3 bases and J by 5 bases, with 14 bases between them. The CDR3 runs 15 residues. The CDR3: CASSFPGLADNEQFF. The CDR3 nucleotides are TGTGCCAGCAGCTTTCCGGGACTCGCGGACAATGAGCAGTTCTTC.

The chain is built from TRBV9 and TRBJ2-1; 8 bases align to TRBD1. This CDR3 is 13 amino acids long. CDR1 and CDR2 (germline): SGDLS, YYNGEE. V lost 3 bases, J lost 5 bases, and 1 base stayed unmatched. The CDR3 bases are TGTGCCAGCAGCGAACAGGGGGACAATGAGCAGTTCTTC. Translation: CASSEQGDNEQFF.